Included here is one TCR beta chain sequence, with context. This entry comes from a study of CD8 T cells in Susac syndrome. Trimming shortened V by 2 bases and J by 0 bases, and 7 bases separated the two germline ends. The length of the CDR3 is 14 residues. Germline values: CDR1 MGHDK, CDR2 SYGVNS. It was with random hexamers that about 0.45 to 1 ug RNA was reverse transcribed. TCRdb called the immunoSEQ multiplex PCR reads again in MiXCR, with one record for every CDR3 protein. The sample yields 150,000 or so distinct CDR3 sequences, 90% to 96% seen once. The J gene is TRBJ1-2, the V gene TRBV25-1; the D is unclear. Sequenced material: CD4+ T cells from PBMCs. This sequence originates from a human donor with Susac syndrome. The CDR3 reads CASSEGPTNYGYTF. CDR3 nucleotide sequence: TGTGCCAGCAGTGAAGGGCCGACTAACTATGGCTACACCTTC.